The 8 T cell receptor beta chains below all came from one sample that was sequenced in a study of blood T cells in healthy people across ages. Through a sample-barcoded 5' primer and a J-beta primer mix, a second PCR was run for roughly 7 to 11 cycles. From the 5' RACE reads, TCRdb called clonotypes with MiXCR, one entry per CDR3 protein. This table holds roughly 1.9 million distinct CDR3 sequences, approximately 40% found once. Sample: blood. The source of these receptors is a human donor in good health.

The chain has TRBV6-2 or TRBV6-3 and TRBJ2-1; D perhaps matches TRBD1 (6 bases). The CDR3 is 14 amino acids. The germline gives CDR1 MNHEY, CDR2 SVGEGT. Trimming took 7 bases from V and 1 from J, leaving 11 bases between them. The CDR3 coding sequence is TGTGCCAGCAAAAAGGGACAATCCTACAATGAGCAGTTCTTC. Translating it yields CASKKGQSYNEQFF.

This rearrangement joins TRBV6-4 to TRBJ1-4; a possible D gene is TRBD1 (6 bases). The CDR3 extends over 16 amino acids. Germline values: CDR1 MRHNA, CDR2 SNTAGT. The V gene lost 6 bases and the J gene lost 4 bases, with 18 bases spanning the gap. DNA of the CDR3: TGTGCCAGCAGCATAAAAGAGACAGGTTGTAATGAAAAACTGTTTTTT. It translates to CASSIKETGCNEKLFF.

A few counts support this clonotype. The chain carries TRBV29-1 and TRBJ1-5, with D possibly TRBD1 on 5 matching bases. Trimming took off 1 base at V and 6 bases at J, with 10 bases between the two ends. CDR1 is SQVTM, CDR2 ANQGSEA, per germline. The CDR3 totals 13 residues. The CDR3 spells CSVEAGRGQPQHF. The CDR3 region has the DNA TGCAGCGTTGAAGCAGGGAGAGGTCAGCCCCAGCATTTT.

In the case of this clonotype: The junction differs from germline at one of its ends, possibly a read error. The J gene is TRBJ2-1, the V gene TRBV29-1; 11 bases are a match to TRBD2. This CDR3 has 18 amino acids. Germline V gives CDR1 SQVTM, CDR2 ANQGSEA. The CDR3 here is CSVEDLGSGGVIYSEQFF. The CDR3 DNA sequence: TGCAGCGTTGAAGATCTGGGTAGCGGGGGGGTTATATACAGTGAGCAGTTCTTC.

A few counts support this clonotype. CDR3 nucleotide sequence: TGCGCCAGCAGCCCAGATCCCCCCACAGATACGCAGTATTTT. It yields the protein CASSPDPPTDTQYF. The chain combines TRBV5-1 with TRBJ2-3; no clear D gene. This CDR3 region has 14 residues. V lost 4 bases and J 2 bases, leaving 11 bases between the germline ends. CDR1 is SGHRS and CDR2 is YFSETQ in the germline V gene.

J is TRBJ2-1 and V is TRBV12-3 or TRBV12-4, with TRBD1 identical over 7 bases. The CDR3 runs to 15 residues. The V segment lost 6 bases and the J segment 5 bases; nucleotides outside the gene matches: 10. This CDR3 is CASSLTGVVNNEQFF. Here the CDR3 DNA reads TGTGCCAGCAGCTTAACAGGGGTGGTCAACAATGAGCAGTTCTTC.

The J gene is TRBJ1-2, the V gene TRBV7-2; D gene uncertain. This CDR3 has 12 amino acids. Germline CDR1 is SGHTA and CDR2 is FQGNSA. The V gene lost 5 bases and the J gene lost 5 bases, with 9 bases spanning the gap. CDR3 nucleotide sequence: TGTGCCAGCAGCCCCCACCAATATGGCTACACCTTC. Its protein is CASSPHQYGYTF. The variable domain in full, completed from reference TRBV7-2 and TRBJ1-2, reads GAGVSQSPSNKVTEKGKDVELRCDPISGHTALYWYRQSLGQGLEFLIYFQGNSAPDKSGLPSDRFSAERTGGSVSTLTIQRTQQEDSAVYLCASSPHQYGYTFGSGTRLTVV.

V gene TRBV10-3 combines with J gene TRBJ2-3; TRBD2 might be the D (6 bases). CDR3 size: 13 residues. V was cut by 6 bases and J by 6 bases, with 13 bases left in between. The germline V gene has CDR1 ENHRY and CDR2 SYGVKD. CDR3 DNA sequence: TGTGCCATCAGGGCGGGATTGGACGATACGCAGTATTTT. It encodes CAIRAGLDDTQYF.